This is a list of T cell receptor beta chains from one sample in a study of molecular identifiers for immune sequencing clone quantification. In TCRdb, the PCR reads were re-called with MiXCR into one record per CDR3 protein. This sample carries under 100,000 distinct CDR3 sequences, around 25% of them seen once, and the ten largest clones take around 0.77%. The sequenced material came from naive CD8+ T cells from blood, with Jurkat cell RNA spiked in. These receptors were obtained from a human donor in good health. Some libraries in this study had Jurkat cell RNA spiked in. Each CDR3 is given with its conserved first and last residue. Fields, in order: V gene, clone size, D gene, J gene, CDR3 DNA, CDR3 protein. D genes are given only for firm matches. Clone size is stated in some rows and not others, as once, few, many or a class when expanded.

v_gene: TRBV28
abundance: few
d_gene: TRBD1
j_gene: TRBJ1-1
CDR3nt: TGTGCCAGCAGTTTACTGGGACAGGGGACAGCGGGGGACACTGAAGCTTTCTTT
CDR3aa: CASSLLGQGTAGDTEAFF

v_gene: TRBV2
abundance: few
d_gene: NA
j_gene: TRBJ2-2
CDR3nt: TGTGCCAGCAGTGAATACCCAGGCTCCACCGGGGAGCTGTTTTTT
CDR3aa: CASSEYPGSTGELFF

v_gene: TRBV9
abundance: many
d_gene: NA
j_gene: TRBJ2-3
CDR3nt: TGTGCCAGCAGCGTAGGGCTCTCTAACACAGATACGCAGTATTTT
CDR3aa: CASSVGLSNTDTQYF

v_gene: TRBV6-1
abundance: NA
d_gene: NA
j_gene: TRBJ2-4
CDR3nt: TGTGCCAGCAGTGAAGTTTGGGGGGCCAAAAACATTCAGTACTTC
CDR3aa: CASSEVWGAKNIQYF

v_gene: TRBV2
abundance: NA
d_gene: NA
j_gene: TRBJ2-7
CDR3nt: TGTGCCAGCAGTGATGGGCGGGTCTCCTACGAGCAGTACTTC
CDR3aa: CASSDGRVSYEQYF

v_gene: TRBV27
abundance: few
d_gene: NA
j_gene: TRBJ1-6
CDR3nt: TGTGCCAGCAGTTTATCGGGTAATTCACCCCTCCACTTT
CDR3aa: CASSLSGNSPLHF

v_gene: TRBV5-3
abundance: many
d_gene: NA
j_gene: TRBJ2-1
CDR3nt: TGTGCCAGAAGCCCAAGGCAAGTAGTCCCAAAGAGGTTCTTC
CDR3aa: CARSPRQVVPKRFF

v_gene: TRBV9
abundance: few
d_gene: NA
j_gene: TRBJ2-5
CDR3nt: TGTGCCAGCAGCGTAGAGGGTAGCTATAAAGAGACCCAGTACTTC
CDR3aa: CASSVEGSYKETQYF

v_gene: TRBV6-2/TRBV6-3
abundance: NA
d_gene: NA
j_gene: TRBJ2-3
CDR3nt: TGTGCCAGCAGTTCGGGCCACCCGCAGTATTTT
CDR3aa: CASSSGHPQYF

v_gene: TRBV10-3
abundance: few
d_gene: NA
j_gene: TRBJ1-1
CDR3nt: TGTGCCATCAGTGCCGGGAGACAGGCGAACACTGAAGCTTTCTTT
CDR3aa: CAISAGRQANTEAFF

v_gene: TRBV5-8
abundance: NA
d_gene: NA
j_gene: TRBJ2-7
CDR3nt: TGTGCCAGCAGCTTGTATGGTAACTTC
CDR3aa: CASSLYGNF

v_gene: TRBV5-5
abundance: many
d_gene: NA
j_gene: TRBJ2-7
CDR3nt: TGTGCCAGCAGCTGGGTGCAGGGGCCCTACGAGCAGTACTTC
CDR3aa: CASSWVQGPYEQYF

v_gene: TRBV20-1
abundance: many
d_gene: TRBD1
j_gene: TRBJ1-6
CDR3nt: TGCAGTGCAGCGACAGGGTCCTATAATTCACCCCTCCACTTT
CDR3aa: CSAATGSYNSPLHF

v_gene: TRBV7-9
abundance: many
d_gene: NA
j_gene: TRBJ2-1
CDR3nt: TGTGCCAGCAGCTTAGGAAGCCACAATGAGCAGTTCTTC
CDR3aa: CASSLGSHNEQFF

v_gene: TRBV5-1
abundance: many
d_gene: NA
j_gene: TRBJ2-7
CDR3nt: TGCGCCAGCAGCTGGGACCGATCCTACGAGCAGTACTTC
CDR3aa: CASSWDRSYEQYF

v_gene: TRBV4-3
abundance: NA
d_gene: NA
j_gene: TRBJ1-4
CDR3nt: TGCGCCAGCAGCCAAGAGGCAGCAACTAATGAAAAACTGTTTTTT
CDR3aa: CASSQEAATNEKLFF

v_gene: TRBV5-1
abundance: medium-sized
d_gene: NA
j_gene: TRBJ2-3
CDR3nt: TGCGCCAGCAGCTACGGAAGCACAGATACGCAGTATTTT
CDR3aa: CASSYGSTDTQYF

v_gene: TRBV29-1
abundance: many
d_gene: NA
j_gene: TRBJ2-5
CDR3nt: TGCAGCGTTGAGATGGGAGGCCGAGAGACCCAGTACTTC
CDR3aa: CSVEMGGRETQYF

v_gene: TRBV30
abundance: NA
d_gene: NA
j_gene: TRBJ2-7
CDR3nt: TGTGCCAGGAGTGTACGGGGCGAGCAGTACTTC
CDR3aa: CARSVRGEQYF

v_gene: TRBV11-2
abundance: many
d_gene: TRBD2
j_gene: TRBJ2-3
CDR3nt: TGTGCCAGCAGTTGGCGGGGGGCCGGCACAGATACGCAGTATTTT
CDR3aa: CASSWRGAGTDTQYF

v_gene: TRBV30
abundance: few
d_gene: TRBD1
j_gene: TRBJ2-3
CDR3nt: TGTGCCTGGAGTCGCTCTGGACAGGGAACTATCACAGATACGCAGTATTTT
CDR3aa: CAWSRSGQGTITDTQYF

v_gene: TRBV5-1
abundance: many
d_gene: NA
j_gene: TRBJ2-3
CDR3nt: TGCGCCAGCAGCACGGAAGACGGCCCCACAGATACGCAGTATTTT
CDR3aa: CASSTEDGPTDTQYF

v_gene: TRBV6-4
abundance: NA
d_gene: TRBD1
j_gene: TRBJ1-5
CDR3nt: TGTGCCTGGAGTGAAGGGGGCCGTTTTGGGTACTACAATCAGCCCCAGCATTTT
CDR3aa: CAWSEGGRFGYYNQPQHF

v_gene: TRBV12-3/TRBV12-4
abundance: many
d_gene: TRBD1
j_gene: TRBJ1-5
CDR3nt: TGTGCCAGCAGTACCCGGGACAGCCGAGATCAGCCCCAGCATTTT
CDR3aa: CASSTRDSRDQPQHF

v_gene: TRBV11-2
abundance: many
d_gene: TRBD2
j_gene: TRBJ2-1
CDR3nt: TGTGCCAGCAGCTCAGCGGGGTACTATGAGCAGTTCTTC
CDR3aa: CASSSAGYYEQFF

v_gene: TRBV6-2/TRBV6-3
abundance: once
d_gene: NA
j_gene: TRBJ1-2
CDR3nt: TGTGCCAGCAGTTACCCGGCCGGGGCGGGGGCCGCCCCCGAAGTTTATCAGTATGGCTACACCTTC
CDR3aa: CASSYPAGAGAAPEVYQYGYTF

v_gene: TRBV19
abundance: few
d_gene: TRBD1
j_gene: TRBJ2-1
CDR3nt: TGTGCCAGTAAGTTCAGGGGGATGAATGAGCAGTTCTTC
CDR3aa: CASKFRGMNEQFF

v_gene: TRBV11-2
abundance: NA
d_gene: NA
j_gene: TRBJ2-2
CDR3nt: TGTGCCAGCAGCCCACAGTGGACAACCAACACCGGGGAGCTGTTTTTT
CDR3aa: CASSPQWTTNTGELFF

v_gene: TRBV27
abundance: few
d_gene: NA
j_gene: TRBJ1-1
CDR3nt: TGTGCCAGCAGTTTTTGGGACGCAAGGGACACTGAAGCTTTCTTT
CDR3aa: CASSFWDARDTEAFF

v_gene: TRBV19
abundance: many
d_gene: NA
j_gene: TRBJ2-7
CDR3nt: TGTGCCAGTAGTATTGGTGGGCAGTCCTACGAGCAGTACTTC
CDR3aa: CASSIGGQSYEQYF

v_gene: TRBV19
abundance: few
d_gene: NA
j_gene: TRBJ1-1
CDR3nt: TGTGCCAGTAAAGGGAGGACTATTGAAGCTTTCTTT
CDR3aa: CASKGRTIEAFF

v_gene: TRBV6-5
abundance: NA
d_gene: NA
j_gene: TRBJ2-7
CDR3nt: TGTGCCAGCAGTTCGGCAGGCTTTTTCCACGAGCAGTACTTC
CDR3aa: CASSSAGFFHEQYF

v_gene: TRBV6-2/TRBV6-3
abundance: NA
d_gene: NA
j_gene: TRBJ2-5
CDR3nt: TGTGCCAGCAATTACTATCCGGGGAGCCAAGAGACCCAGTACTTC
CDR3aa: CASNYYPGSQETQYF

v_gene: TRBV9
abundance: NA
d_gene: NA
j_gene: TRBJ2-7
CDR3nt: TGTGCCAGCAGCGGCCCGGGGTCCTACGGGCAGTACTTC
CDR3aa: CASSGPGSYGQYF

v_gene: TRBV3-1
abundance: many
d_gene: TRBD2
j_gene: TRBJ2-3
CDR3nt: TGTGCCAGCAGCCGAGGACTAGACACAGATACGCAGTATTTT
CDR3aa: CASSRGLDTDTQYF

v_gene: TRBV19
abundance: few
d_gene: TRBD1
j_gene: TRBJ2-7
CDR3nt: TGTGCCAGTAGTTTTGGACAGGGAAGGTACGAGCAGTACTTC
CDR3aa: CASSFGQGRYEQYF

v_gene: TRBV19
abundance: NA
d_gene: NA
j_gene: TRBJ2-1
CDR3nt: TGTGCCAGTAGTATAGATGGGGTGAATTACTACAATGAGCAGTTCTTC
CDR3aa: CASSIDGVNYYNEQFF

v_gene: TRBV6-6
abundance: many
d_gene: TRBD2
j_gene: TRBJ2-3
CDR3nt: TGTGCCAGCAGTTACTCGATCGGGGCGGGGGATCGCACAGATACGCAGTATTTT
CDR3aa: CASSYSIGAGDRTDTQYF

v_gene: TRBV19
abundance: many
d_gene: NA
j_gene: TRBJ2-7
CDR3nt: TGTGCCAGTAGTATCAGTCATCCCGGGGCCTACGAGCAGTACTTC
CDR3aa: CASSISHPGAYEQYF

v_gene: TRBV5-4
abundance: NA
d_gene: TRBD2
j_gene: TRBJ2-1
CDR3nt: TGTGCCAGCCGGGGACTAGCGGAGCTCAATGAGCAGTTCTTC
CDR3aa: CASRGLAELNEQFF

v_gene: TRBV7-9
abundance: many
d_gene: NA
j_gene: TRBJ2-7
CDR3nt: TGTGCCAGCAGCGATGGGGGGTACGAGCAGTACTTC
CDR3aa: CASSDGGYEQYF

v_gene: TRBV19
abundance: few
d_gene: NA
j_gene: TRBJ2-1
CDR3nt: TGTGCCAGTAGTATAGCCCTAGCCCCTGAGCAGTTCTTC
CDR3aa: CASSIALAPEQFF

v_gene: TRBV7-6
abundance: NA
d_gene: TRBD2
j_gene: TRBJ2-7
CDR3nt: TGTGCCAGCAGCTTGGGAGCGGGGGCCTCCTACGAGCAGTACTTC
CDR3aa: CASSLGAGASYEQYF

v_gene: TRBV30
abundance: many
d_gene: NA
j_gene: TRBJ1-5
CDR3nt: TGTGCCTGGAGTTTGACATCAAGCAATCAGCCCCAGCATTTT
CDR3aa: CAWSLTSSNQPQHF

v_gene: TRBV28
abundance: NA
d_gene: TRBD2
j_gene: TRBJ2-5
CDR3nt: TGTGCCAGCAATCCCGGGACTAGTGGCGAGACCCAGTACTTC
CDR3aa: CASNPGTSGETQYF

v_gene: TRBV5-1
abundance: few
d_gene: TRBD2
j_gene: TRBJ2-3
CDR3nt: TGCGCCAGCAGCTTGGCTAGCGGGATTAGCACAGATACGCAGTATTTT
CDR3aa: CASSLASGISTDTQYF

v_gene: TRBV9
abundance: many
d_gene: NA
j_gene: TRBJ2-3
CDR3nt: TGTGCCAGCAGCGTAGAGTCGGGAGTCAGACCCACAGATACGCAGTATTTT
CDR3aa: CASSVESGVRPTDTQYF

v_gene: TRBV7-9
abundance: many
d_gene: NA
j_gene: TRBJ2-7
CDR3nt: TGTGCCAGCAGCGCCGGGGGCTACGAGCAGTACTTC
CDR3aa: CASSAGGYEQYF

v_gene: TRBV6-2/TRBV6-3
abundance: many
d_gene: NA
j_gene: TRBJ2-3
CDR3nt: TGTGCCAGCAGTTACTCGACTGCTTATACGCAGTATTTT
CDR3aa: CASSYSTAYTQYF

v_gene: TRBV29-1
abundance: NA
d_gene: TRBD1
j_gene: TRBJ2-1
CDR3nt: TGCAGCGTTGAGGGCTTAACAGGGGGTCAATACAATGAGCAGTTCTTC
CDR3aa: CSVEGLTGGQYNEQFF

v_gene: TRBV29-1
abundance: NA
d_gene: TRBD2
j_gene: TRBJ2-1
CDR3nt: TGCAGCGTTCAAGTCCCAGCGGGAGGTCTTTACAATGAGCAGTTCTTC
CDR3aa: CSVQVPAGGLYNEQFF